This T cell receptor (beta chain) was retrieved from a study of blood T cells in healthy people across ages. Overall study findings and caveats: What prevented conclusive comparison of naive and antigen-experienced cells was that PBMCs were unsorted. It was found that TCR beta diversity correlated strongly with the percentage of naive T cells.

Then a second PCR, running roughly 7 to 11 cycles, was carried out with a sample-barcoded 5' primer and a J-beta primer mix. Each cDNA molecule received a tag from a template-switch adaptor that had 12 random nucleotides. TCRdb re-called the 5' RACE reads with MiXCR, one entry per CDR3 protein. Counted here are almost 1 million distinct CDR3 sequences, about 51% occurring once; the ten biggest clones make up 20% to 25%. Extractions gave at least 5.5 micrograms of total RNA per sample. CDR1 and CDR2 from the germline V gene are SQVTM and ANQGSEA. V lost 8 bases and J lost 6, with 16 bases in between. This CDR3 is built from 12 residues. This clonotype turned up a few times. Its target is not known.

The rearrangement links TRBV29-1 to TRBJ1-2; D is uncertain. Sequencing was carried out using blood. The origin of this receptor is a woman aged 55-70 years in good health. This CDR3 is CSPQRGHDGYTF. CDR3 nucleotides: TGCAGCCCCCAACGTGGGCACGATGGCTACACCTTC.